This T cell receptor beta chain was sequenced for a study of blood T cells in healthy people across ages. This clonotype was observed a handful of times. Trimming stripped 0 bases from V and 3 bases from J, with 4 bases between. Germline CDR1 MGHRA, CDR2 YSYEKL. This CDR3 is 13 amino acids long. Together with a sample-barcoded 5' primer, a J-beta primer mix was included in a second PCR lasting roughly 7 to 11 cycles. One entry per CDR3 protein, called by TCRdb with MiXCR from the 5' RACE reads. This table has about 840,000 distinct CDR3 sequences, about 29% appearing once. The sample also formed part of further work on T cells of mothers and their children.

Sample: blood. The source is a middle-aged woman in good health. The V call is TRBV4-1, the J call TRBJ2-3; no clear D. CDR3 DNA sequence: TGCGCCAGCAGCCAAGACATTACAGATACGCAGTATTTT. Amino acids: CASSQDITDTQYF.